The clone carrying this T cell receptor beta chain was seen a few times. TCRdb used MiXCR to reprocess the RT-PCR reads, holding one entry per CDR3 protein. This sample has about 680,000 distinct CDR3 sequences, with 12% to 15% found just once. V lost 3 bases to trimming and J lost 2 bases; unmatched junction nucleotides: 6. The CDR3 contains 14 residues. Germline CDR1 is DFQATT and CDR2 is SNEGSKA (reference sequence). The TCR originated in a female donor in good health, serving as a healthy control. The material sequenced was memory CD4+ T cells from blood. V gene TRBV20-1 combines with J gene TRBJ1-1; TRBD1 agrees at 7 bases. For the CDR3, the DNA is TGCAGTGCTAGGGACAACAGGGGTAACACTGAAGCTTTCTTT. Its translation: CSARDNRGNTEAFF.